These T cell receptor beta chains were read from a single sample in a study of blood T cell repertoires in COVID-19. Clones were sequenced by immunoSEQ multiplex PCR, and TCRdb holds only the in-frame ones, with some missing. The table lists some 230,000 clones, around 83% of them singletons. Input material: peripheral blood. The receptors were gathered from a man in his forties with acute or convalescent COVID-19. CDR3s include the opening cysteine and the closing phenylalanine or tryptophan. D genes are given only for firm matches. The size entry is marked missing in some rows and otherwise reads once, few, many or a size class.

d_call,j_call,clone_size,v_call,cdr3_nt,cdr3_aa
-,TRBJ1-1,-,TRBV3-1/TRBV3-2,TGTGCCAGCAGCCAAAGGGAGTCGAACACTGAAGCTTTCTTT,CASSQRESNTEAFF
-,TRBJ1-2,-,TRBV9,TGTGCCAGCAGCGTAGAGGGGGAAGGAATCTATGGCTACACCTTC,CASSVEGEGIYGYTF
-,TRBJ2-7,-,TRBV6-5,TGTGCCAGCAGCTTAGACAGGACCGAGCAGTACTTC,CASSLDRTEQYF
-,TRBJ1-1,-,TRBV19,TGTGCCAGTAGTATAGTACAGACCTTCGGGGGTGCTGAAGCTTTCTTT,CASSIVQTFGGAEAFF
-,TRBJ1-4,-,TRBV2,TGTGCCAGCAGGGCAAATGAAAAACTGTTTTTT,CASRANEKLFF
TRBD1,TRBJ1-1,-,TRBV30,TGTGCCTGGAGTATTGGACAGGGATTTAGGACAGCTTTCTTT,CAWSIGQGFRTAFF
-,TRBJ2-2,-,TRBV18,TGTGCCAGCTCACTGATGAGCAACACCGGGGAGCTGTTTTTT,CASSLMSNTGELFF
TRBD1,TRBJ1-2,-,TRBV19,TGTGCCAGTAGGGAGACAGGGAGTTATGGCTACACCTTC,CASRETGSYGYTF
-,TRBJ1-6,-,TRBV28,TGTGCCAGCAGTTTTCTAGGGTTGACGCGCGGGACGGGGTCCTATAATTCACCCCTCCACTTT,CASSFLGLTRGTGSYNSPLHF
-,TRBJ2-5,-,TRBV28,TGTGCCAGCAGGGAGCAAGAGACCCAGTACTTC,CASREQETQYF
TRBD1,TRBJ1-1,-,TRBV5-1,TGCGCCAGCAGCTCGGGACAGAGTAACACTGAAGCTTTCTTT,CASSSGQSNTEAFF
-,TRBJ1-5,-,TRBV5-6,TGTGCCAGCAGCTTGACTGCAGACTACAATCAGCCCCAGCATTTT,CASSLTADYNQPQHF
-,TRBJ2-3,-,TRBV11-2,TGTGCCAGCCGAGAAGGGGGGGGGCCTACAGATACGCAGTATTTT,CASREGGGPTDTQYF
-,TRBJ1-6,few,TRBV2,TGTGCCAGCAGCGGGAGCTCGACATGGAGCTCCTATAATTCACCCCTCCACTTT,CASSGSSTWSSYNSPLHF
TRBD1,TRBJ2-5,-,TRBV19,TGTGCCAGTAGTATCTGGACAGGGGGAGAGACCCAGTACTTC,CASSIWTGGETQYF
-,TRBJ1-1,-,TRBV9,TGTGCCAGCAGCGTGGTAGAAGGGTACAGGCCTACTGAAGCTTTCTTT,CASSVVEGYRPTEAFF
-,TRBJ1-2,-,TRBV5-1,TGCGCCAGCAGCTTGGCCGTGGGAAGGGGGAATGAAGGAGGCTACACCTTC,CASSLAVGRGNEGGYTF
-,TRBJ1-1,-,TRBV5-6,TGTGCCAGCAGCCTTGGATGGGGCAGCACTGAAGCTTTCTTT,CASSLGWGSTEAFF
-,TRBJ1-5,-,TRBV4-3,TGCGCCAGCAGCCAAGATATCGGGGGGGATCAGCCCCAGCATTTT,CASSQDIGGDQPQHF
-,TRBJ1-1,-,TRBV19,TGTGCCAGTAGCGCCAAGCGGGACACCACCAATTGGGAATTCACTGAAGCTTTCTTT,CASSAKRDTTNWEFTEAFF
-,TRBJ1-1,-,TRBV20-1,TGCAGTGCTAGTGGTCAGGGGAGCATGAACACTGAAGCTTTCTTT,CSASGQGSMNTEAFF
-,TRBJ2-5,-,TRBV28,TGTGCCAGCAGTTTCCCCACGGGAAACCCGAGGAGGGCGGAGGAGACCCAGTACTTC,CASSFPTGNPRRAEETQYF
TRBD1,TRBJ2-7,-,TRBV9,TGTGCCAGCAGCGTAGGTGGGACAGCCTACGAGCAGTACTTC,CASSVGGTAYEQYF
TRBD1,TRBJ1-2,-,TRBV2,TGTGCCAGCAGTGGACCGGGACAGCAATCATATGGCTACACCTTC,CASSGPGQQSYGYTF